One and the same sample provided the 15 T cell receptor beta chains below, sequenced in a study of CD8 T cells in Susac syndrome. Reverse transcription of about 0.45 to 1 ug RNA was performed with random hexamers. TCRdb fed the immunoSEQ multiplex PCR reads into MiXCR, producing one record per CDR3 protein. The data contain around 150,000 distinct CDR3 sequences, just under 95% of them singletons. Sequencing was done on a sample of CD4+ T cells from PBMCs. Receptors originate from a human donor in good health.

This clonotype has a single count. The V call is TRBV6-5, the J call TRBJ1-5; no definite D call. V lost 0 bases and J 1 base, leaving 7 bases between the germline ends. CDR1 is MNHEY, CDR2 SVGAGI, per germline. CDR3 length equals 15 residues. CDR3 in DNA: TGTGCCAGCAGTTACTCGTTAGGGAGCAATCAGCCCCAGCATTTT. Its protein is CASSYSLGSNQPQHF.

The chain links TRBV29-1 to TRBJ1-1; D not certain. The CDR3 extends over 10 amino acids. V lost 7 bases and J lost 2, with 5 bases in between. The germline CDR1 and CDR2 sequences are SQVTM and ANQGSEA. The CDR3 coding sequence is TGCAGCGCTTTAAACACTGAAGCTTTCTTT. Its protein product is CSALNTEAFF. The variable domain in full, with the rest retrieved from reference TRBV29-1 and TRBJ1-1, is SAVISQKPSRDICQRGTSLTIQCQVDSQVTMMFWYRQQPGQSLTLIATANQGSEATYESGFVIDKFPISRPNLTFSTLTVSNMSPEDSSIYLCSALNTEAFFGQGTRLTVV.

DNA for the CDR3: TGCGCCAGCAGCAATGACAGGACAGGGGGGTACGAGCAGTACTTC. Residues: CASSNDRTGGYEQYF. This chain connects TRBV5-1 to TRBJ2-7, with 10 bases fitting TRBD1. The CDR3 loop spans 15 amino acids. J gave up 4 bases and V 4 bases, and 8 bases lay outside the gene matches. Per germline, CDR1 SGHRS and CDR2 YFSETQ.

J is TRBJ2-2 and V is TRBV2; TRBD1 aligns across 11 bases. The CDR3 is 14 amino acids. Germline-derived CDR1 and CDR2 are SNHLY and FYNNEI. The V gene end was trimmed by 4 bases and the J gene end by 7 bases; junction bases not matched to a gene: 2. This chain's CDR3 is CASSGTGGLGELFF. As DNA, the CDR3 is TGTGCCAGCAGTGGGACAGGGGGCCTCGGGGAGCTGTTTTTT.

The V call is TRBV7-9, the J call TRBJ1-4, with TRBD1 matching over 7 bases. V shed 5 bases, J shed 5 bases, and the junction held 8 bases outside the gene matches. Germline V CDR1 and CDR2: SEHNR, FQNEAQ (reference sequence). The CDR3 has 15 residues. CDR3 in DNA: TGTGCCAGCAGCCTCTTCGGACAGGCGAATGAAAAACTGTTTTTT. This codes for CASSLFGQANEKLFF.

This clonotype appeared once. Here the CDR3 reads CASSPQRTGNGYTF. As DNA, the CDR3 is TGTGCCAGCAGCCCGCAACGGACAGGGAATGGCTACACCTTC. The chain couples TRBV12-3 or TRBV12-4 to TRBJ1-2, with TRBD1 identical over 8 bases. This CDR3 region has 14 residues. The J segment lost 6 bases and the V segment lost 6 bases, leaving 9 bases of the junction unmatched.

The genes are TRBV6-1 and TRBJ1-1; perhaps TRBD1 as D (5 bases). Germline V CDR1 and CDR2: MNHNS, SASEGT. V dropped 3 bases and J dropped 0 bases, with 11 bases sitting between them. This CDR3 has 15 residues. The chain's CDR3 is CASSEGRGMNTEAFF. In nucleotides, the CDR3 is TGTGCCAGCAGTGAGGGGCGGGGCATGAACACTGAAGCTTTCTTT.

This clonotype was observed a handful of times. The rearrangement uses TRBV18 and TRBJ2-3; D is ambiguous. Germline V gene data show CDR1 as KGHSH and CDR2 as LQKENI. Trimming took off 1 base at V and 4 bases at J, with 6 bases between the two ends. This CDR3 has 13 residues. This chain's CDR3 is CASSPQGPDTQYF. DNA for the CDR3: TGTGCCAGCTCACCACAGGGCCCAGATACGCAGTATTTT.

CDR3 in amino acids: CASSGSSGVNTGELFF. CDR3 coding DNA: TGTGCCAGCAGCGGTTCTAGCGGGGTGAACACCGGGGAGCTGTTTTTT. The V call is TRBV11-3, the J call TRBJ2-2, with TRBD2 identical over 9 bases. The ends lost 5 bases at V and 1 base at J; junction bases unmatched: 5. The germline CDR1 and CDR2 sequences are SGHNT and YENEEA. The CDR3 consists of 16 residues.

The CDR3 coding sequence is TGTGCCAGCACGAAGGGTCCAAGGGGCGAAAAACTGTTTTTT. Its protein product is CASTKGPRGEKLFF. The chain has TRBV13 and TRBJ1-4; D perhaps matches TRBD1 (5 bases). Germline CDR1 PRHDT, CDR2 FYEKMQ (reference sequence). Trimming took 7 bases from V and 8 from J, leaving 17 bases between them. This CDR3 is 14 amino acids long.

The chain uses TRBV29-1 and TRBJ2-5; the match to TRBD2 covers 12 bases. V shed 5 bases, J shed 14 bases, and the junction held 9 bases outside the gene matches. The CDR3 sequence is 12 residues long. Looked up from germline, CDR1 is SQVTM and CDR2 is ANQGSEA. CDR3 nucleotides: TGCAGCGTTTATCTAGCGGGGGGGGGCTTTTACTTC. This sequence encodes CSVYLAGGGFYF.

The gene calls are TRBV2 and TRBJ1-2, with a weak D call TRBD1 (6 bases). V was shortened by 6 bases and J by 1 base, with 15 bases between the two germline ends. Germline assignment: CDR1 SNHLY and CDR2 FYNNEI. This CDR3 has 15 residues. DNA for the CDR3: TGTGCCAGCAGAGGGATTGGACAGATTAACTATGGCTACACCTTC. Translation gives CASRGIGQINYGYTF.

This clonotype came up once. The rearrangement links TRBV7-9 to TRBJ1-1; no reliable D call. Germline V CDR1 and CDR2: SEHNR, FQNEAQ (reference sequence). Deletions cut 5 bases from V and 8 bases from J, with 15 bases between. This CDR3 is built from 13 residues. The DNA of the CDR3 is TGTGCCAGCAGCCTAAATCCCTCCGGCGAAGCTTTCTTT. The encoded protein is CASSLNPSGEAFF.

The chain couples TRBV4-1 to TRBJ1-1; D unclear. Germline values: CDR1 MGHRA, CDR2 YSYEKL. Trimming took 1 base from V and 6 from J, leaving 12 bases between them. The CDR3 has 14 amino acids. DNA of the CDR3: TGCGCCAGCAGCCAAGTACTAGGGATGCCTGAAGCTTTCTTT. Its protein product is CASSQVLGMPEAFF.

The genes are TRBV6-2 or TRBV6-3 and TRBJ1-1; D unresolved. The CDR3 extends over 14 amino acids. Per the germline V gene, CDR1 is MNHEY and CDR2 is SVGEGT. V gave up 0 bases and J gave up 4 bases, with 9 bases separating them. The DNA for the CDR3 is TGTGCCAGCAGTTACTCCCAAACAACCACTGAAGCTTTCTTT. This codes for CASSYSQTTTEAFF.